This paragraph reports one T cell receptor (beta chain). The sample originates from a study of PD-1 blockade in mismatch repair-deficient tumors. Overall study: Enrolled about 2012-2016, patients had progressing, pretreated mismatch repair-deficient cancers of about twelve types.

The repertoire was sequenced with immunoSEQ multiplex PCR; TCRdb's copy has only in-frame clones and lacks some. The repertoire consists of approximately 51,000 clones, with approximately 84% occurring once and the leading ten covering approximately 8.4%. Trimming left V 4 bases short and J 2 bases short, with 9 bases between. From germline, CDR1 is SGHRS and CDR2 YFSETQ. The CDR3 is 13 residues long. This receptor was taken from an adult with mismatch repair-deficient cancer. The sample consisted of peripheral blood, taken approximately 18 weeks after starting pembrolizumab. V usage is TRBV5-1 and J usage is TRBJ2-5, with D unresolved. CDR3 bases: TGCGCCAGCAGCCTGGGGTCTCAAGAGACCCAGTACTTC. This gives the protein CASSLGSQETQYF.